This TCR beta chain was identified in a study of Ad26.COV2.S vaccination and SARS-CoV-2 variants. Notes on the study in general: Whether participants received vaccine or placebo, their non-spike TCR breadth was similar. Those who received the vaccine showed greater spike-specific TCR breadth than those given placebo.

Trimming removed 5 bases from V and 6 bases from J; junction bases left unmatched: 6. This CDR3 region has 13 residues. Here immunoSEQ multiplex PCR was the method, and the copy in TCRdb shows in-frame clones only, minus some. The sample yields hundreds of thousands of clones, under 95% seen once. Of note for this clone: The antigen remains undetermined.

This TCR came from a human donor who had recovered from COVID-19. The sequenced sample was peripheral blood, obtained after recovery from COVID-19. The chain is built from TRBV12-3 or TRBV12-4 and TRBJ2-7; 8 positions agree with TRBD1. The CDR3 loop is CASSRTGSGEQYF. For the CDR3, the DNA is TGTGCCAGCAGTCGGACAGGGTCGGGCGAGCAGTACTTC.